This T cell receptor (beta chain) stems from a study of T cell responses to AZD1222 COVID-19 vaccine. The CDR3 consists of 16 residues. V was pared by 1 base and J by 2 bases, with 15 bases between. CDR1 and CDR2 (germline): MGHRA, YSYEKL. About this clone: The antigen is not known.

The method was immunoSEQ multiplex PCR; TCRdb's version includes in-frame clones alone and lacks a portion of them. The table lists 250,000 to 300,000 clones, 94% of them singletons. Notes on the study in general: Reports say nearly half of spike-specific TCRs go after unmutated variant regions. Spike-specific TCR breadth and depth went up after people got two AZD1222 doses.

Second-dose groups at about 4 or about 12 weeks were pooled. The chain joins TRBV4-1 to TRBJ2-7, with D perhaps matching TRBD1 (5 bases). The source was peripheral blood, collected 28 days after the second AZD1222 dose. This receptor was identified in an adult who received the AZD1222 COVID-19 vaccine. The CDR3 DNA reads as TGCGCCAGCAGCCAAGTTTCTACAGCGACAGCCTACGAGCAGTACTTC. It codes for CASSQVSTATAYEQYF.